This entry lists 15 T cell receptor beta chains sequenced from one sample in a study of cytotoxic CD8 clonotypes in ibrutinib-treated CLL. Profiling relied on immunoSEQ multiplex PCR, and the TCRdb table lists in-frame clones only, not all of them. The table lists over 75,000 clones, approximately 78% of them singletons. The sample consisted of PBMCs, taken after 12 months of ibrutinib treatment. These receptors came from a human donor with chronic lymphocytic leukemia.

This chain joins TRBV14 and TRBJ1-5, with D unclear. CDR3 length: 16 amino acids. Germline-derived CDR1 and CDR2 are SGHDN and FVKESK. The ends were cut back, 0 bases at V and 4 bases at J, with 13 bases in the middle. The CDR3 DNA reads TGTGCCAGCAGCCAAGATTTAGATCTTAGGAATCAGCCCCAGCATTTT. It is translated as CASSQDLDLRNQPQHF. The full variable domain, its missing parts supplied by reference TRBV14 and TRBJ1-5, is EAGVTQFPSHSVIEKGQTVTLRCDPISGHDNLYWYRRVMGKEIKFLLHFVKESKQDESGMPNNRFLAERTGGTYSTLKVQPAELEDSGVYFCASSQDLDLRNQPQHFGDGTRLSIL.

The gene calls are TRBV19 and TRBJ2-5; D remains unclear. Trimming removed 0 bases from V and 7 bases from J, with 9 bases in between. The CDR3 runs to 13 residues. The germline V gene encodes CDR1 LNHDA and CDR2 SQIVND (reference sequence). The CDR3 DNA reads TGTGCCAGTAGTATAGATCACCGAGGGACCCAGTACTTC. Translation gives CASSIDHRGTQYF.

The rearrangement joins TRBV7-2 to TRBJ2-7; TRBD1 aligns across 7 bases. Germline V gene sequence: CDR1 SGHTA, CDR2 FQGNSA. Trimming cost V 5 bases and J 3 bases; bases outside gene matches: 7. The CDR3 has 14 amino acids. The CDR3 is CASSPDRVFYEQYF. CDR3 sequence (DNA): TGTGCCAGCAGCCCCGACAGGGTATTCTACGAGCAGTACTTC.

This clone was detected a few times. This rearrangement joins TRBV11-3 to TRBJ1-1; 7 nucleotides line up with TRBD1. This CDR3 has 15 residues. Germline V CDR1 and CDR2: SGHNT, YENEEA. V lost 4 bases and J lost 1; bases outside the gene matches: 6. The chain's CDR3 is CASSYATGTNTEAFF. The CDR3 DNA reads TGTGCCAGCAGCTATGCGACAGGGACGAACACTGAAGCTTTCTTT.

This chain connects TRBV4-1 to TRBJ2-2; TRBD2 matches at 14 bases. The V and J ends lost 4 bases and 1 base, in that order; junction bases with no gene match: 2. This CDR3 has 17 amino acids. Germline loops: CDR1 MGHRA, CDR2 YSYEKL. The CDR3: CASSRGLAGGNTGELFF. The CDR3 DNA is TGCGCCAGCAGCCGTGGACTAGCGGGGGGGAACACCGGGGAGCTGTTTTTT.

This chain joins TRBV30 and TRBJ2-2, with D possibly TRBD1 on 6 matching bases. Trimming removed 2 bases at V and 6 bases at J, with 13 bases between. This CDR3 has 14 residues. The germline V gene has CDR1 GTSNPN and CDR2 SVGIG (reference sequence). In DNA form, the CDR3 reads TGTGCCTGGAGTAGGGGGAGCGTAGCCGGGGAGCTGTTTTTT. It is translated as CAWSRGSVAGELFF.

V usage is TRBV11-3 and J usage is TRBJ2-5; 10 bases line up with TRBD1. Germline V gene data show CDR1 as SGHNT and CDR2 as YENEEA. This CDR3 is built from 16 residues. Trimming removed 1 base from V and 7 bases from J; junction bases left unmatched: 9. CDR3 sequence: CASSLATGTGEGTQYF. Here the CDR3 DNA reads TGTGCCAGCAGCTTAGCGACCGGGACAGGGGAAGGGACCCAGTACTTC.

CDR3 bases: TGTGCCAGCAGTTACGGGCCCGGGGAGCTGTTTTTT. It translates to CASSYGPGELFF. J is TRBJ2-2 and V is TRBV28; D remains unclear. Between the trimmed V and J ends, which lost 4 bases and 6 bases, there was a span of 6 bases. Germline V lookup: CDR1 MDHEN, CDR2 SYDVKM. This CDR3 region has 12 residues.

This clone came up many times. The V gene is TRBV7-9, the J gene TRBJ2-1; tentative D call: TRBD2 (5 bases). Germline CDR1 reads SEHNR; CDR2 reads FQNEAQ (reference sequence). The CDR3 length is 11 residues. Trimming removed 1 base at V and 13 bases at J, with 8 bases between. Written as DNA, the CDR3 is TGTGCCAGCAGCTTAGAGGAGGCTCAGTTCTTC. Translating gives CASSLEEAQFF.

The chain uses TRBV5-1 and TRBJ1-2; tentatively, D is TRBD1 (5 bases). The CDR3 sequence is 14 residues long. Trimming took off 4 bases at V and 4 bases at J, with 14 bases between the two ends. Germline-derived CDR1 and CDR2 are SGHRS and YFSETQ. CDR3 DNA: TGCGCCAGCAGCGCAAACCCAGGGTCCTATGGCTACACCTTC. It yields the protein CASSANPGSYGYTF.

The chain joins TRBV6-6 to TRBJ1-1; D uncertain. Germline assignment: CDR1 MNHNY and CDR2 SVGAGI (reference sequence). With 5 bases removed from V and 0 bases from J, the gap between germline ends came to 7 bases. The CDR3 consists of 13 residues. Here the CDR3 reads CASSPGVNTEAFF. The CDR3 nucleotides are TGTGCCAGCAGTCCCGGGGTGAACACTGAAGCTTTCTTT.

This clone was detected only once. This chain joins TRBV28 and TRBJ2-5; tentative D call: TRBD1 (7 bases). Germline V gene lookup returns CDR1 MDHEN and CDR2 SYDVKM. This CDR3 is built from 14 residues. V lost 5 bases to trimming and J lost 8 bases, with 18 bases between them. CDR3 protein: CASSPTGSGGTQYF. The CDR3 DNA sequence: TGTGCCAGCAGTCCGACAGGGTCCGGGGGAACCCAGTACTTC.

The chain has TRBV2 and TRBJ2-3; D possibly corresponds to TRBD1 (6 bases). Trimming stripped 4 bases from V and 0 bases from J, with 14 bases between. This CDR3 comprises 16 residues. CDR1 and CDR2 from the germline V gene are SNHLY and FYNNEI. The CDR3 DNA follows: TGTGCCAGCAGTGCCCTAGTGGGGGCTAGCACAGATACGCAGTATTTT. It codes for CASSALVGASTDTQYF.

This clone was observed at least ten times. The chain is built from TRBV4-1 and TRBJ2-7, with D maybe TRBD2 (5 bases). V lost 0 bases, J lost 2 bases, and 8 bases lay in between. This CDR3 has 14 residues. Germline values: CDR1 MGHRA, CDR2 YSYEKL. CDR3 bases: TGCGCCAGCAGCCAAGATCGAGGGACCTACGAGCAGTACTTC. Translation: CASSQDRGTYEQYF.

The chain recombines TRBV19 with TRBJ1-2; 10 bases line up with TRBD1. The germline CDR1 and CDR2 sequences are LNHDA and SQIVND (reference sequence). The V and J ends lost 5 bases and 6 bases, in that order; junction bases with no gene match: 12. CDR3 length: 16 amino acids. For the CDR3, the DNA is TGTGCCAGTAGTCCCAGGCATAGGGGACAGGGGAATGGCTACACCTTC. Protein product: CASSPRHRGQGNGYTF. The full variable domain, its missing parts supplied by reference TRBV19 and TRBJ1-2, is DGGITQSPKYLFRKEGQNVTLSCEQNLNHDAMYWYRQDPGQGLRLIYYSQIVNDFQKGDIAEGYSVSREKKESFPLTVTSAQKNPTAFYLCASSPRHRGQGNGYTFGSGTRLTVV.